The rows below give T cell receptor beta chains drawn from one sample of a study of T cell repertoires in cytomegalovirus infection. These receptors are not linked to any known antigen. TCRdb independently ran MiXCR on the reads; one entry per CDR3 protein. Among some 940,000 distinct CDR3 sequences listed, roughly 31% were seen once. Specimen: cultured CD8+ T cells from PBMCs, collected from culture after CMV antigen stimulation. The origin of the receptors is a human donor in good health (CMV status not recorded). Some clones in this sample may be carry-over from other donors' samples. Both conserved end residues are trimmed from each CDR3.

v_call	j_call	cdr3_aa
TRBV5-1	TRBJ1-2	ASSHPSDGGLDGYT
TRBV29-1	TRBJ2-1	SVETAGDGGYNEQF
TRBV29-1	TRBJ2-1	SVSYRDRDMGEQF
TRBV7-2	TRBJ2-1	ASFSGSPYNEQF
TRBV10-3	TRBJ2-3	AISAPSTSGGTDTQY
TRBV12-3/TRBV12-4	TRBJ2-1	ASSRYGLFDGRNEQF
TRBV4-1	TRBJ1-1	TSSQEGGRGEAF
TRBV7-3	TRBJ1-2	ASSLRPYGYT
TRBV27	TRBJ2-7	ASSFLGGTAFDEQY
TRBV7-9	TRBJ1-5	ASSEMGAGQPQH
TRBV4-3	TRBJ1-1	ASSQDRAGGIDTEAF
TRBV28	TRBJ2-3	ASSFPPEGTDTQY
TRBV7-4	TRBJ2-2	ASSLGRLAGGTNTGELF
TRBV7-9	TRBJ2-3	ARSSGTSGGKPDTQY
TRBV6-2/TRBV6-3	TRBJ1-1	ASSYSVGNMNTEAF
TRBV20-1	TRBJ1-2	SGGHHGYT
TRBV12-3/TRBV12-4	TRBJ2-1	ASSPSRGGRGYNEQF
TRBV6-1	TRBJ2-7	ASSGEGPYEQY
TRBV10-3	TRBJ2-1	AISEVGAGNEQF
TRBV11-2	TRBJ2-7	ASSPYRPGRGLGEQY
TRBV27	TRBJ1-5	ASSLWVGGQPQH
TRBV14	TRBJ2-3	ASSQWRRIPTDTQY
TRBV4-1	TRBJ1-1	ASSQGQVNTEAF
TRBV4-2	TRBJ1-5	ASSQAPGGNQPQH
TRBV7-9	TRBJ1-4	ASSLAGTDSNEKLF
TRBV20-1	TRBJ2-7	SAPTRGRYEQY
TRBV12-3/TRBV12-4	TRBJ1-4	ANSLPSGTTNEKLF
TRBV7-2	TRBJ1-1	ASSGTRGGRDTEAF
TRBV6-5	TRBJ1-1	ASSYSPGAGTEAF